This T cell receptor (beta chain) was sequenced during a study of cytomegalovirus exposure and HLA in healthy donors. Study-level information: As an earlier analysis found, roughly 180 million T cells yielded about 120 million unique TCR beta sequences. Study conclusions and caveats: The study had only CMV serostatus as immune exposure information. Further analysis, carried out later, found HLA-associated TCR beta chains more clonally expanded than equally common other chains.

CDR1 MDHEN and CDR2 SYDVKM come from the germline V gene. V shed 6 bases and J 3 bases; nucleotides not matched to a gene: 5. The CDR3 runs 13 residues. On this clone itself: What it binds is not known.

The PCR employed 60 Vbeta primers together with 13 Jbeta primers. Sequenced by immunoSEQ multiplex PCR; TCRdb stores in-frame clones only, minus some. In the table there are roughly 190,000 clones, approximately 75% of which are singletons. The receptor was isolated from a man aged 25 to 40 in good health and CMV-seropositive. This chain joins TRBV28 and TRBJ2-7; the match to TRBD1 covers 7 bases. Sequenced material: PBMCs. CDR3 in amino acids: CASSPTGIYEQYF. The CDR3, as DNA: TGTGCCAGCAGCCCGACAGGGATCTACGAGCAGTACTTC.